Sequencing of this T cell receptor beta chain was carried out in a study of cytomegalovirus exposure and HLA in healthy donors. Findings of the study overall: Most TCR sequences were uncommon, yet certain public TCRs appeared in many donors.

From germline, CDR1 is KGHSH and CDR2 LQKENI. The CDR3 covers 15 residues. The ends were cut back, 3 bases at V and 5 bases at J, with 17 bases in the middle. A note on this clone: The antigen remains unidentified.

Assay: immunoSEQ multiplex PCR; the TCRdb copy retains only in-frame clones and omits some. The data hold about 240,000 clones, with around 86% observed a single time. The sequence was obtained from a woman aged 30 to 39 in good health and CMV-seropositive. J is TRBJ2-7 and V is TRBV18, with D perhaps TRBD1 (5 bases). What was sequenced was PBMCs. The CDR3 DNA is TGTGCCAGCTCACCTTTCAGGGATCTTTCGGACGAGCAGTACTTC. Encoded protein: CASSPFRDLSDEQYF.